This TCR beta chain was captured by sequencing in a study of regulatory T cells in long-lasting Graves disease (dated by TCRdb to the early 2020s). Regarding the research as a whole: Persistent Graves' disease was defined as persistently positive TSH receptor autoantibodies together with antithyroid drug treatment for over 5 years. A total of some 33 samples were covered by TCR sequencing, comprising around 13 persistent and around 20 newly diagnosed Graves' disease patients. This study used TCR sequencing and RNA sequencing of peripheral blood to compare persistent Graves' disease patients against newly diagnosed Graves' disease patients. Persistent Graves' disease patients in the clinical cohort had taken antithyroid drugs for roughly ten years on average. The study was registered as a clinical trial and conducted in China.

The CDR3, from cysteine to phenylalanine, totals 12 residues. The CDR3 DNA has 36 bases and is translated from base 1. V and J lose 7 bases and 3 bases, and a span of 10 bases separates them. CDR1 and CDR2 are read off the germline V gene as MDHEN and SYDVKM. In light of the paper, this sample's time point label describes: persistent/refractory GD, antithyroid drugs over 5 years with positive TRAb. For both TCR sequencing and RNA sequencing, RNA was extracted from PBMCs in TRIzol. The diagnosis of Graves' disease followed American Thyroid Association guidelines. Patients for the study were recruited at an endocrinology department in Xi'an, China. Each patient gave 7.5 to 10 milliliters of peripheral blood, collected in an EDTA anticoagulant tube. Ficoll Paque Plus density gradient separation was used to isolate PBMCs, and no further T cell sorting was performed. An Agilent 2100 Bioanalyzer and agarose gel were used to check RNA quality, while a NanoDrop 2000 measured RNA concentration.

The library came from multiplex PCR. Instrument used: Illumina HiSeq 4000. TCR beta libraries were built with iRepertoire HTBI primers and Arm-PCR amplification of CDR3 regions. Before sequencing, the PCR products underwent gel purification. The authors' analysis ran thus. Across samples, around 62 TRBV and 15 or so TRBJ segments were identified and used for gene usage analysis of CDR3 amino acid clonotypes. COPE and FqMerger were used to merge filtered high-quality paired reads into contigs. BLAST was used to align contigs to the IMGT TRBV, TRBD and TRBJ reference genes, and CDR3 was defined following IMGT. Highly expanded clones were defined as clonotypes with a frequency above 0.1%. Shannon entropy served as the measure of repertoire diversity, while the Gini coefficient captured V-J evenness. A clonotype found in more than one individual was treated as public. TCRdb reprocessed the public reads (quality trimming at Q25 with fastp, clone calling with MiXCR) and kept in-frame beta chains. For every CDR3 protein sequence, its rows merge into one entry that carries the most common genes and DNA. Here the V and J calls rest on TCRdb's processing, not on the authors' analysis. The sample table lists some 280,000 distinct CDR3 sequences, under 25% of them with a count of one. In total, the top ten clones hold roughly 50% of the sample.

This clonotype was detected many times. Its antigen specificity is not known. No much larger clonotype is one base removed from it; base qualities were not supplied. Summary of the overall study and its limitations: Sequencing and analysis were restricted to the TCR beta chain. A larger number of public clonotypes was shared among persistent patients (around 2,700) than among newly diagnosed patients (about 990). As a limitation, the authors acknowledged that the small sample size may reduce accuracy. Only peripheral blood was studied, because thyroid tissue, the primary lesion, was inaccessible. Compared with newly diagnosed patients, patients with persistent Graves' disease had lower TCR Shannon entropy and fewer highly expanded clones, which suggests clonal expansion. TRBV28, TRBJ1-2 and TRBJ2-5 were preferentially used in persistent disease, while TRBV20-1 and TRBJ2-1 were favored in newly diagnosed disease.

The clonotype comes from a female donor with Graves disease. The chain is assembled from TRBV28 and TRBJ2-7, with the D segment identity uncertain. This material consisted of peripheral blood mononuclear cells (PBMCs), taken when the disease was refractory, from a patient treated with antithyroid drugs. The CDR3 region reads CASNGIHYEQYF. The DNA reads TGTGCCAGCAACGGCATTCACTACGAGCAGTACTTC. Supplemented by the reference TRBV28 and TRBJ2-7 proteins around the CDR3, the complete variable domain is DVKVTQSSRYLVKRTGEKVFLECVQDMDHENMFWYRQDPGLGLRLIYFSYDVKMKEKGDIPEGYSVSREKKERFSLILESASTNQTSMYLCASNGIHYEQYFGPGTRLTVT.